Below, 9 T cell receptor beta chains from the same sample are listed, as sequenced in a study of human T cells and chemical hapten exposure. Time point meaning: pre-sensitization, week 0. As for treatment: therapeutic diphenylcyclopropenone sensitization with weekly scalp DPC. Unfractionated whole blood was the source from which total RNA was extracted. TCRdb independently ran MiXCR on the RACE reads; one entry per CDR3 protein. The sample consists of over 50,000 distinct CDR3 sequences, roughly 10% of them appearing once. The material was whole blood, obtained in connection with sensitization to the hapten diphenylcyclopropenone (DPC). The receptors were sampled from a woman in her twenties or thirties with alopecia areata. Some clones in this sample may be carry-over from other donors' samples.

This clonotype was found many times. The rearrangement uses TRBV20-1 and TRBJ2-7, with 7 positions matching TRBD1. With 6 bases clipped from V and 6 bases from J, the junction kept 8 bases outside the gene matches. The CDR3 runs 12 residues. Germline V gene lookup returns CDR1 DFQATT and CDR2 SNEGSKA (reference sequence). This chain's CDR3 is CSAVDRVSEQYF. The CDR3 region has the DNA TGCAGTGCCGTAGACAGGGTATCCGAGCAGTACTTC.

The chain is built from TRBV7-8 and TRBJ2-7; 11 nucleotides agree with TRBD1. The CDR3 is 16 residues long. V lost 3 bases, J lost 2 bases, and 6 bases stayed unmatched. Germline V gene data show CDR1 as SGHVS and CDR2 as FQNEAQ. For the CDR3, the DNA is TGTGCCAGCAGCTTGGTGTCGGGACAGGGGGCCTACGAGCAGTACTTC. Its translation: CASSLVSGQGAYEQYF. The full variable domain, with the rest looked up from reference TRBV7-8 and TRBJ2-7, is GAGVSQSPRYKVAKRGQDVALRCDPISGHVSLFWYQQALGQGPEFLTYFQNEAQLDKSGLPSDRFFAERPEGSVSTLKIQRTQQEDSAVYLCASSLVSGQGAYEQYFGPGTRLTVT.

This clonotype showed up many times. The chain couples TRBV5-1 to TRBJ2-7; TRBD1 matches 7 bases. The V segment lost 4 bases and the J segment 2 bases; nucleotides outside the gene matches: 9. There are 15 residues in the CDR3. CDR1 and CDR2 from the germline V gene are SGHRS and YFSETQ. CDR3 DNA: TGCGCCAGCAGCAAAAGACAGGGTACTACCTACGAGCAGTACTTC. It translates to CASSKRQGTTYEQYF.

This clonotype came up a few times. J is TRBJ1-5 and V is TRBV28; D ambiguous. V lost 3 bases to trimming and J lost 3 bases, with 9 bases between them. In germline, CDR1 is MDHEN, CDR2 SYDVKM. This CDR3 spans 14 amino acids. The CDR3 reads CASSLDGYNQPQHF. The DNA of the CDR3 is TGTGCCAGCAGTTTGGACGGATACAATCAGCCCCAGCATTTT.

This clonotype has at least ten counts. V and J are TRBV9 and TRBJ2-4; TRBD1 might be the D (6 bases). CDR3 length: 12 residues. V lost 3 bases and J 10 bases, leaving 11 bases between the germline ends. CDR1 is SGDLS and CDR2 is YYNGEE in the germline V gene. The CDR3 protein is CASSARGLIQYF. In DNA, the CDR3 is TGTGCCAGCAGCGCCAGGGGTCTGATTCAGTACTTC.

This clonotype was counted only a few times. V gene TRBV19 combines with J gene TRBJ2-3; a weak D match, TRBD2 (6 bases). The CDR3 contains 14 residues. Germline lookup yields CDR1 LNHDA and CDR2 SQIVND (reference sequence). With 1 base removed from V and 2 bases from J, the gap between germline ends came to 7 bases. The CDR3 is CASSIGGDTDTQYF. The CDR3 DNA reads TGTGCCAGTAGTATAGGGGGGGACACAGATACGCAGTATTTT.

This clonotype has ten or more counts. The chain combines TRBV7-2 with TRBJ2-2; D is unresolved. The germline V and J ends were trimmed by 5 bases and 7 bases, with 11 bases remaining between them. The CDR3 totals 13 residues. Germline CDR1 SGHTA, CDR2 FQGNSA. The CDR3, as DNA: TGTGCCAGCAGCCTACGCCGTTACGGGGAGCTGTTTTTT. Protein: CASSLRRYGELFF.

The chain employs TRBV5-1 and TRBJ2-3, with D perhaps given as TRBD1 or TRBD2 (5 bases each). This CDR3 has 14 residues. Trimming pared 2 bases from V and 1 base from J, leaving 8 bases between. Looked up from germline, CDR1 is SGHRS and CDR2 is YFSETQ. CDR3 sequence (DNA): TGCGCCAGCAGCTTTGGGACGCGCACAGATACGCAGTATTTT. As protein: CASSFGTRTDTQYF.

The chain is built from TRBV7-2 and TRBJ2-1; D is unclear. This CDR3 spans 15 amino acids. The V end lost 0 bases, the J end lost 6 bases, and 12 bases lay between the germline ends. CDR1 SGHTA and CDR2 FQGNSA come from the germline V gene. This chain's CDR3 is CASSLASGGCNEQFF. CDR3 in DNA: TGTGCCAGCAGCTTAGCGTCGGGCGGCTGCAATGAGCAGTTCTTC.